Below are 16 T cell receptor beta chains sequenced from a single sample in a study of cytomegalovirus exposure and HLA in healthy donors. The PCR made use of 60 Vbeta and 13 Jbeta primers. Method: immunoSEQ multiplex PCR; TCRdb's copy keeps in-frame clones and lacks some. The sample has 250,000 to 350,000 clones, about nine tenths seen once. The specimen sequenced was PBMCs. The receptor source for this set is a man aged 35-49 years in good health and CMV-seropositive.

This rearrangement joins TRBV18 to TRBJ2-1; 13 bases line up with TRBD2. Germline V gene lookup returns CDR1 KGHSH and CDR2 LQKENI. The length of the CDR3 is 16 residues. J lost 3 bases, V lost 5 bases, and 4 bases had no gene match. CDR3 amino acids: CASSSGTSGIYNEQFF. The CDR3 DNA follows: TGTGCCAGCTCATCAGGGACTAGCGGGATCTACAATGAGCAGTTCTTC. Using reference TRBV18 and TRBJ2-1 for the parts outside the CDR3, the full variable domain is NAGVMQNPRHLVRRRGQEARLRCSPMKGHSHVYWYRQLPEEGLKFMVYLQKENIIDESGMPKERFSAEFPKEGPSILRIQQVVRGDSAAYFCASSSGTSGIYNEQFFGPGTRLTVL.

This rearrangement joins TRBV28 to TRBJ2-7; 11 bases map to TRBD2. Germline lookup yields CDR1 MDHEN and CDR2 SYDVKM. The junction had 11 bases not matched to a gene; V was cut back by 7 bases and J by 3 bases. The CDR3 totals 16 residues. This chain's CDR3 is CASTGLAGSRSYEQYF. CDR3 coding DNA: TGTGCCAGCACCGGACTAGCGGGTAGCCGGAGCTACGAGCAGTACTTC.

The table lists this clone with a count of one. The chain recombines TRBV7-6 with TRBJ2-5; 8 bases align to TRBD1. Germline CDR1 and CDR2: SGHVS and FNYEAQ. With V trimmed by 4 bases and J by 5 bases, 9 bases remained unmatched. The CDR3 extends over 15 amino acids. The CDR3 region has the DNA TGTGCCAGCAGCTACCCAGGGGGCGTCAGGGAGACCCAGTACTTC. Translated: CASSYPGGVRETQYF.

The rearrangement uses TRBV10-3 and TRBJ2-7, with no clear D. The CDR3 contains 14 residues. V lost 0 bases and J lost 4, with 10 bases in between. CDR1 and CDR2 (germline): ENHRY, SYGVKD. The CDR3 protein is CAISESYQSYEQYF. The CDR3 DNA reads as TGTGCCATCAGTGAGTCGTATCAGTCTTACGAGCAGTACTTC.

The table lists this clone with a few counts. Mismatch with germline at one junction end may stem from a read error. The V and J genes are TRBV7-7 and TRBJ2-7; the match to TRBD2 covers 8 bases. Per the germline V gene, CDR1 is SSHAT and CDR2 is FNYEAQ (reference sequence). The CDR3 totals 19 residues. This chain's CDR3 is CASSPLEGASGHTPYEQYF. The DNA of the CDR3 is TGTGCTAGCAGCCCCCTTGAGGGAGCTAGCGGGCACACCCCCTACGAGCAGTACTTC.

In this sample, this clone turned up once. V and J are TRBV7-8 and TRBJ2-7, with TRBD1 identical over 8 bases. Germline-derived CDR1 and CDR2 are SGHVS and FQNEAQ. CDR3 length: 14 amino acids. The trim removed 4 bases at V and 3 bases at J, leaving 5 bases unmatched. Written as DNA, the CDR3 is TGTGCCAGCAGCTCCCAGGACAGGGACTACGAGCAGTACTTC. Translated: CASSSQDRDYEQYF. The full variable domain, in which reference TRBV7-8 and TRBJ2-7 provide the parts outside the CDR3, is GAGVSQSPRYKVAKRGQDVALRCDPISGHVSLFWYQQALGQGPEFLTYFQNEAQLDKSGLPSDRFFAERPEGSVSTLKIQRTQQEDSAVYLCASSSQDRDYEQYFGPGTRLTVT.

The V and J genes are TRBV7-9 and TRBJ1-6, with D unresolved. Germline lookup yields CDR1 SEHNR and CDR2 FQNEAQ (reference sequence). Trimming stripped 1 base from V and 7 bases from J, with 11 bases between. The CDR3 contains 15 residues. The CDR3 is CASSLVGGPNSPLHF. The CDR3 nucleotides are TGTGCCAGCAGCTTAGTGGGAGGGCCCAATTCACCCCTCCACTTT.

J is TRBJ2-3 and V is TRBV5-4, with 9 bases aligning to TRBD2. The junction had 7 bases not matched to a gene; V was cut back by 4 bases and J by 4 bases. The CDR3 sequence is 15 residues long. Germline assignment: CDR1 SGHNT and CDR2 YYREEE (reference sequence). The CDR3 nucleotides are TGTGCCAGCAGCCGTAGCGGGAGCGGGGCAGATACGCAGTATTTT. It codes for CASSRSGSGADTQYF.

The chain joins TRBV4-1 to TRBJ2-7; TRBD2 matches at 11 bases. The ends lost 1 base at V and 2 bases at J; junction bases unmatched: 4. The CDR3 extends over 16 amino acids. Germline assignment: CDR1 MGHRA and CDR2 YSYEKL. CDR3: CASSQGILAGAYEQYF. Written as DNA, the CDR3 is TGCGCCAGCAGCCAAGGGATACTAGCGGGAGCCTACGAGCAGTACTTC.

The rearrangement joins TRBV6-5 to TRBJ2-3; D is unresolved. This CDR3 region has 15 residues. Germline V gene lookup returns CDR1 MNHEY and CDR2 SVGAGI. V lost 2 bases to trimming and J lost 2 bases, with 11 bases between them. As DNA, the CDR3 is TGTGCCAGCAGTTACAGAGCAGGAAACACAGATACGCAGTATTTT. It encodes CASSYRAGNTDTQYF.

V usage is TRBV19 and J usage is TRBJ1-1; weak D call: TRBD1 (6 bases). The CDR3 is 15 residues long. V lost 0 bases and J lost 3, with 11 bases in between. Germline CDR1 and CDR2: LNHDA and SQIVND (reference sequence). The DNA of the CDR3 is TGTGCCAGTAGTATAGAAATTGGACAGTACACTGAAGCTTTCTTT. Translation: CASSIEIGQYTEAFF. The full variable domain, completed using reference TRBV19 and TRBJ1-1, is DGGITQSPKYLFRKEGQNVTLSCEQNLNHDAMYWYRQDPGQGLRLIYYSQIVNDFQKGDIAEGYSVSREKKESFPLTVTSAQKNPTAFYLCASSIEIGQYTEAFFGQGTRLTVV.

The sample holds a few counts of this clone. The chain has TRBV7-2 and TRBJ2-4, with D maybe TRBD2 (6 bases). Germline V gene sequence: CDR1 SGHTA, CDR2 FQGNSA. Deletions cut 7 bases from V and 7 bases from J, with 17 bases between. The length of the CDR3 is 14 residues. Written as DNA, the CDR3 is TGTGCCAGCATCGAGGATTTGGGGGGTAACATTCAGTACTTC. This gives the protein CASIEDLGGNIQYF.

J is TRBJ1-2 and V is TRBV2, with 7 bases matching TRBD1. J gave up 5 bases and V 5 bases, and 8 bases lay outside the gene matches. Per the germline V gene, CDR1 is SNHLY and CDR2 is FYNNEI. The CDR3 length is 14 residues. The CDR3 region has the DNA TGTGCCAGCAGTCAAATGGGACAGAGATATGGCTACACCTTC. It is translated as CASSQMGQRYGYTF.

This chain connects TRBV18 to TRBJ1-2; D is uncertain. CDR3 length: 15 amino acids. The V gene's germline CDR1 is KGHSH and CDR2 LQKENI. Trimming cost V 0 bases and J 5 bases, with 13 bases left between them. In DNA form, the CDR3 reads TGTGCCAGCTCACCACCGGGGTGGGAGTGGTATGGCTACACCTTC. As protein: CASSPPGWEWYGYTF.

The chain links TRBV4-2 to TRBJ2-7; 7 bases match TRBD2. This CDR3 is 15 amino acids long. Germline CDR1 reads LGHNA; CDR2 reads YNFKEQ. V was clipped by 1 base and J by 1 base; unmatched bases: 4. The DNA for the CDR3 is TGTGCCAGCAGCCAAGTACAGCGGGGATCCTACGAGCAGTACTTC. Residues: CASSQVQRGSYEQYF.

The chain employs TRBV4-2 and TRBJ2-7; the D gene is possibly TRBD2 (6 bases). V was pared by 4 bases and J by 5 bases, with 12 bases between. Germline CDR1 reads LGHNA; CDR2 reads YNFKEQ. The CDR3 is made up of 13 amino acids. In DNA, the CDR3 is TGTGCCAGCAGCCCTGATCCGGGGGACGAGCAGTACTTC. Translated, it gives CASSPDPGDEQYF.